This is a list of T cell receptor beta chains from one sample in a study of Tregs in tolerant kidney transplant recipients. Clones were sequenced by immunoSEQ multiplex PCR, and TCRdb holds only the in-frame ones, with some missing. The top ten clones hold over 0.45% of a sample with around 77,000 clones, 95% to 98% of them seen once. Source: CD4+ T cells from blood, taken before the transplant. The receptors were gathered from a human donor who received a combined kidney and bone marrow transplant. Each CDR3 is given with its conserved first and last residue.

CDR3aa: CASSQNGGARQETQYF
j_gene: TRBJ2-5
v_gene: TRBV14

CDR3aa: CASSAGQGNQPQHF
j_gene: TRBJ1-5
v_gene: TRBV7-2

CDR3aa: CASSVTSGESYEQYF
j_gene: TRBJ2-7
v_gene: TRBV9

CDR3aa: CASSLAGNYNEQFF
j_gene: TRBJ2-1
v_gene: TRBV7-3

CDR3aa: CASSPIGRRQGATYEQYF
j_gene: TRBJ2-7
v_gene: TRBV11-2

CDR3aa: CASSILVPGELFF
j_gene: TRBJ2-2
v_gene: TRBV19

CDR3aa: CASEQKYSNQPQHF
j_gene: TRBJ1-5
v_gene: TRBV2

CDR3aa: CASKTGDVTGNTIYF
j_gene: TRBJ1-3
v_gene: TRBV28

CDR3aa: CASSERPGSGYTF
j_gene: TRBJ1-2
v_gene: TRBV9

CDR3aa: CASSRGLAGYPWGGGELFF
j_gene: TRBJ2-2
v_gene: TRBV5-4

CDR3aa: CASSLRNVQGLNNSPLHF
j_gene: TRBJ1-6
v_gene: TRBV5-1

CDR3aa: CASSQVDLGLAAYNEQFF
j_gene: TRBJ2-1
v_gene: TRBV4-1

CDR3aa: CASSSGQGGAGSYEQYF
j_gene: TRBJ2-7
v_gene: TRBV11-2

CDR3aa: CASSQDVVFSGYEQYF
j_gene: TRBJ2-7
v_gene: TRBV4-3

CDR3aa: CASSFGTGFSDTQYF
j_gene: TRBJ2-3
v_gene: TRBV5-8

CDR3aa: CASSQSFPATNEKLFF
j_gene: TRBJ1-4
v_gene: TRBV4-1

CDR3aa: CASFIRGILNTGELFF
j_gene: TRBJ2-2
v_gene: TRBV7-8

CDR3aa: CSVEDRGHSYEQYF
j_gene: TRBJ2-7
v_gene: TRBV29-1

CDR3aa: CASTLRLYTEAFF
j_gene: TRBJ1-1
v_gene: TRBV28

CDR3aa: CASSFRDRERYEQYF
j_gene: TRBJ2-7
v_gene: TRBV5-1

CDR3aa: CASGVSVSPYTDTQYF
j_gene: TRBJ2-3
v_gene: TRBV12-5

CDR3aa: CASTTGNYGYTF
j_gene: TRBJ1-2
v_gene: TRBV28

CDR3aa: CASSFPYRDIMNTEAFF
j_gene: TRBJ1-1
v_gene: TRBV28

CDR3aa: CASSQKSTGTNTEAFF
j_gene: TRBJ1-1
v_gene: TRBV4-1

CDR3aa: CASSLWDRRKQFF
j_gene: TRBJ2-1
v_gene: TRBV11-2

CDR3aa: CASSLLRTGSDTQYF
j_gene: TRBJ2-3
v_gene: TRBV7-6

CDR3aa: CASSELTGSYEQYF
j_gene: TRBJ2-7
v_gene: TRBV25-1

CDR3aa: CASTRWRETQYF
j_gene: TRBJ2-5
v_gene: TRBV6-1

CDR3aa: CASSLVVIRQGSGANVLTF
j_gene: TRBJ2-6
v_gene: TRBV7-9

CDR3aa: CSVDEMGQLNEQFF
j_gene: TRBJ2-1
v_gene: TRBV29-1

CDR3aa: CASSPRRGDTEAFF
j_gene: TRBJ1-1
v_gene: TRBV6-5

CDR3aa: CASSLSGNQPQHF
j_gene: TRBJ1-5
v_gene: TRBV7-9

CDR3aa: CASSLVRGQPQHF
j_gene: TRBJ1-5
v_gene: TRBV7-2

CDR3aa: CASSQDSSTDTQYF
j_gene: TRBJ2-3
v_gene: TRBV4-2

CDR3aa: CASSPRGESSYEQYF
j_gene: TRBJ2-7
v_gene: TRBV7-3

CDR3aa: CATSRIEVYGYTF
j_gene: TRBJ1-2
v_gene: TRBV15

CDR3aa: CASSPGTGNWNTEAFF
j_gene: TRBJ1-1
v_gene: TRBV16

CDR3aa: CASSPRVTDTQYF
j_gene: TRBJ2-3
v_gene: TRBV11-3

CDR3aa: CASSNTGSPKYNSPLHF
j_gene: TRBJ1-6
v_gene: TRBV21-1

CDR3aa: CASSGTGGYYGYTF
j_gene: TRBJ1-2
v_gene: TRBV7-8

CDR3aa: CASSSVPRGNEQFF
j_gene: TRBJ2-1
v_gene: TRBV4-3

CDR3aa: CASSLQGRDGYTF
j_gene: TRBJ1-2
v_gene: TRBV7-9

CDR3aa: CAIQQAGTYEQYF
j_gene: TRBJ2-7
v_gene: TRBV6-5

CDR3aa: CASSLKRGEGKLFF
j_gene: TRBJ1-4
v_gene: TRBV7-2

CDR3aa: CASSTGTSTDTQYF
j_gene: TRBJ2-3
v_gene: TRBV19

CDR3aa: CASSLTGEYNEQFF
j_gene: TRBJ2-1
v_gene: TRBV5-1

CDR3aa: CASSLEGAGAYKNIQYF
j_gene: TRBJ2-4
v_gene: TRBV7-9

CDR3aa: CASSAKDRVNQPQHF
j_gene: TRBJ1-5
v_gene: TRBV9

CDR3aa: CASTGTGGHGYTF
j_gene: TRBJ1-2
v_gene: TRBV6-7

CDR3aa: CASPAGENIQYF
j_gene: TRBJ2-4
v_gene: TRBV5-1

CDR3aa: CASKRQGANVLTF
j_gene: TRBJ2-6
v_gene: TRBV2

CDR3aa: CASSYSPRTKTFF
j_gene: TRBJ1-1
v_gene: TRBV6-5